This T cell receptor (beta chain) was sequenced in a study of T cells in localized non-small cell lung cancer. Notes on the study in general: Uninvolved neighboring lung showed the greatest T cell clonality, exceeding tumor. Elevated blood T cell density was associated with longer overall survival. Out of the top 100 tumor clones, a median around 57 were seen in adjacent lung.

In germline, CDR1 is MRHNA, CDR2 SNTAGT. V lost 3 bases, J lost 9 bases, and 24 bases lay in between. There are 17 residues in the CDR3. Assay: immunoSEQ multiplex PCR; the TCRdb copy retains only in-frame clones and omits some. The sample lists about 40,000 clones, 91% occurring once. Remarks on this clone: The antigen is undetermined.

Material: PBMCs, obtained before any cancer treatment. This TCR was recovered from a woman aged 35-75 years with stage II lung adenocarcinoma. The chain recombines TRBV6-4 with TRBJ1-5; unclear D gene. The CDR3 loop reads CASSELRPRSVSRPQHF. The CDR3 DNA follows: TGTGCCAGCAGTGAGTTAAGGCCCAGATCCGTCTCGAGGCCCCAGCATTTT.